The subject of this entry is one T cell receptor beta chain. Method: immunoSEQ multiplex PCR; TCRdb's copy keeps in-frame clones and lacks some. The sample lists 2,100,000 or so clones; 90% to 97% were seen once. This record belongs to a study of shared clonotypes between healthy human individuals. The CDR3 has 13 amino acids. Trimming stripped 4 bases from V and 4 bases from J, with 11 bases between. Germline V lookup: CDR1 SQVTM, CDR2 ANQGSEA. The TCR comes from a man between 18 and 29 years old in good health. The chain has TRBV29-1 and TRBJ1-3; TRBD1 is a possible D gene (5 bases). The sequenced sample was naive CD4+ T cells sorted from blood. Subset described: CD45RA+ positively selected. CDR3 bases: TGCAGCGTTGCGGCGGGGGTCGGAAACACCATATATTTT. This sequence encodes CSVAAGVGNTIYF.